This TCR beta chain originates from a study of cytomegalovirus exposure and HLA in healthy donors listed by TCRdb under 2017. Looking at the study overall: In an earlier analysis of 450 to 750 of the donors, 250 to 350 Gb of sequence data and 95 million to 130 million unique TCR beta sequences from about 180 million T cells were reported. Rather than drawing on any new phenotypic data, the later analysis identified candidate immune exposures from TCR beta sequences and the way those sequences occurred across donors. Both class I and class II loci were covered by HLA typing, at four-digit resolution. In a later genetic analysis, genome-wide SNP genotypes for about 55% of the roughly 670 donors were used, and that subset was treated as a discovery cohort. An early release that covered roughly 600 HLA-typed donors contained about 300 gigabases of sequencing data and some 87 million unique TCR sequences. The study aimed to test whether cataloging public T cell receptors could reveal signatures of past pathogen exposure. All discovery cohort repertoires had been generated using a single sequencing platform. In addition to the first cohort of several hundred subjects, a separate validation cohort of approximately 120 different subjects was used. Typing coverage differed by locus: A, B, C, DRB1 and DQB1 were typed in roughly 620-630 donors, DQA1 in 500 to 550, DPA1 in some 600, and DPB1 in around 490. Donor age, sex, ethnicity and CMV serostatus were collected together with the repertoire data. In a later analysis, previously published TCR beta repertoires from several hundred donors were re-analyzed and high-resolution HLA genotyping was added so that TCR occurrence patterns could be studied. Of the roughly 400 genotyped donors, approximately 83% fell in the genetic ancestry cluster associated with self-reported Caucasian donors. To predict cytomegalovirus infection status, the study combined high-throughput TCR immunosequencing, statistical association of individual TCRs with disease status, and machine learning. Among about 390 genotyped donors of the cohort, an average of approximately 250,000 unique TCR beta nucleotide sequences were sequenced per donor, 15% to 20% of them non-productive. Using immunosequencing, the study profiled T cell repertoires from about 620 subjects and related those repertoires to cytomegalovirus serostatus. An earlier analysis of approximately 640 of the donors applied high-throughput TCR beta sequencing to assess whether each TCR beta V gene segment acted as functional or pseudogenic. Four to six DR-DQ haplotypes were handled as single units for association and clustering, since linkage in the cohort was strong. Findings and caveats that apply to the study as a whole: Strong co-occurrence of HLA alleles, especially DR and DQ, made assigning TCR associations to individual alleles difficult. The only immune exposure information available for the cohort was CMV serostatus. Because HLA typing was missing for some donors at each locus, association tests included only the typed subset. According to a later analysis, most CMV-associated TCR beta chains appeared to be HLA-restricted, and the HLA associations seemed to be driven largely by CMV exposure. According to a later analysis, TCR association rates differed among HLA loci, with DRB1 alleles showing the most associated TCRs and HLA-C alleles showing the fewest. In a later analysis, HLA-associated TCR beta chains were found to be more clonally expanded and to have lower generation probabilities than equally common non-associated chains. Broadly in line with IMGT annotations, most TCR beta V segments showed up in productive rearrangements about 87% or about 30% of the time in an earlier analysis of 587 of the donors. Linkage disequilibrium might explain the correlated functional status among segregating V segments, but an unknown experimental factor could not be excluded. In this cohort, only TCR beta chains were sequenced, and detectable features were limited by the absence of alpha or paired-chain data. The sequencing pipeline was judged likely to have produced a cluster of highly shared sequence variants as a technical artifact. Three of the identified cytomegalovirus-associated TCR beta chains were confirmed in vitro to be specific for cytomegalovirus antigens. Several of the top co-occurrence clusters appeared to be linked to parvovirus B19, influenza, CMV and Epstein-Barr virus, according to a later analysis. Compared with the 666-donor mean, donors in an Asian-associated ancestry cluster had fewer N-insertions in productive TCRs, according to a later genetic analysis. A further reported finding was that TCR beta sequences accurately predicted the HLA-A and HLA-B alleles for most subjects in the first cohort. At a false discovery rate of 0.05, a later analysis linked about 17,000 TCR beta sequences to specific HLA alleles. An association between a missense DCLRE1C variant and V-gene and J-gene trimming of TCR beta chains was found in a later genetic analysis and replicated in an independent cohort. Most TCR sequences were seen in very few donors, while some public TCRs were found in many individuals. The earlier analysis of nearly 600 of the donors excluded roughly 17 rarely observed V segments, including chromosome 9 orphons, because counts were too low. Cytomegalovirus status was reported to be diagnosed by the classifier with high specificity and sensitivity in both the original and validation cohorts. The presence/absence analyses assumed that sequencing depth was roughly uniform across donors, and that assumption may not be true. The 87-base-pair reads could not distinguish some IMGT-functional V segments, including TRBV6-2 and TRBV6-3, so those segments were excluded. The authors suggested that the approach could potentially be extended to other disease states and immunological phenotypes. A total of 150 or so TCR beta chains were listed by the study as associated with cytomegalovirus.

V is clipped by 3 bases and J by 10 bases, and the sequence between their germline boundaries is 13 bases long. Looking up the germline V gene (reference sequence) yields CDR1 MNHEY and CDR2 SMNVEV. The CDR3 sequence holds 13 residues, the cysteine and phenylalanine included. Solely the CDR3 DNA is kept, with 39 bases framed from the first base. Library preparation was by the immunoSEQ multiplex PCR assay. A mixture of 60 forward primers for TCR Vbeta segments and 13 reverse primers for TCR Jbeta segments was used in the multiplex PCR. Amplification of the CDR3 region of rearranged TCR beta genes was performed with a multiplex PCR assay on genomic DNA. The amplified TCR beta libraries were sequenced on the Illumina HiSeq System as 87-base-pair reads. In the authors' own workflow: A later analysis counted approximately 84 million unique TCR beta chains across the 670 or so repertoires, and about 10 million of these chains were shared by at least two donors. A nearest-neighbor algorithm error-corrected the raw reads and collapsed the reads into unique sequences, merging closely related sequences to remove PCR and sequencing errors. To assign V, D and J gene segments, CDR3 sequences were aligned to IMGT reference sequences. For a sequence to be retained, a match of at least six nucleotides to both a V gene segment and a J gene segment was required. Rearrangements were classified as productive when the CDR3 lacked stop codons and remained in frame with V and J, and all other rearrangements were classified as non-productive. Following IMGT convention, CDR3 was defined as the stretch from the second conserved V-encoded cysteine up to the conserved J-encoded phenylalanine. The earlier analysis of some 580 of the donors excluded any sequence lacking an unambiguous match to a single V gene segment. In an earlier analysis of approximately 590 of the donors, V segments were called functional above 56.7% productive rearrangements and were called segregating when the between-donor standard deviation exceeded 5%. A statistical classification framework was built for diagnosing cytomegalovirus status from the catalog of TCR beta chain sequences. In a later analysis, TCR nucleotide sequences were compared against IMGT/GENE-DB human TR gene sequences so that V and J genes could be assigned. A later analysis assigned CDR3 sequences and most-parsimonious VDJ recombination scenarios with the TCRdist pipeline. In a later analysis, each TCR beta chain was defined by its CDR3 amino acid sequence together with its V-gene family, and reads lacking a unique V-gene family were excluded. As a way to deal with suspected cross-contamination and a sequencing artifact, a later analysis dropped nearly 600 nucleotide sequences that were highly shared and had low generation probability. In a later analysis, a clonal expansion index was calculated for each public chain from normalized within-repertoire ranks of inferred template counts. A later analysis computed generation probabilities with a VDJ recombination model fitted to out-of-frame rearrangements, and checked the results against IGoR. Hypergeometric tests were used in a later analysis to score TCR-TCR, TCR-HLA and TCR-CMV co-occurrence, with a repertoire-size bias correction applied to the TCR pairs. A later analysis estimated false discovery rates by permuting HLA or CMV assignments 20 times. In a later analysis, co-occurring TCRs were grouped using DBSCAN, and TCRdist sequence similarity was added for clustering within HLA-allele-positive subsets. Repertoires with fewer than 30,000 or more than 120,000 public chains, plus five repertoires with anomalous nucleotide sharing, were excluded from co-occurrence clustering. TCRdb stores this immuneACCESS table with in-frame sequences only. Part of the clones is absent; in the studies checked, under half of the shortfall reflects unresolved V genes, and no reason is known for the rest. For V, J and clone size, that table is used; D and trimming come from the DNA. The sample includes about 94,000 clones, with 74% observed a single time. The ten largest clonotypes hold around 24% of the sample.

The cohort comprised 550 to 700 healthy bone marrow donors. All cohort members were sampled while nominally healthy, although unrecorded immune exposures were likely present. The donor tested CMV seropositive, placing the donor among the approximately 290 seropositive members of the cohort. A peripheral blood sample was collected from each donor, and TCR beta sequencing was performed on peripheral blood mononuclear cells. The Qiagen DNeasy Blood Extraction Kit was used to extract genomic DNA from the blood cell samples. With respect to this clone: Its specific antigen is unknown. The sample holds no much larger clone one base away, and base qualities are not on file.

The source of this sequence is a man aged 30 to 39 in good health and CMV-seropositive. Sequencing was performed on PBMCs. This receptor chain uses TRBV27 and TRBJ2-1, with TRBD2 as a weak D call on 5 bases. The CDR3 protein is CASSLWSGREQFF. The sequenced DNA: TGTGCCAGCAGTTTGTGGAGCGGACGAGAGCAGTTCTTC.